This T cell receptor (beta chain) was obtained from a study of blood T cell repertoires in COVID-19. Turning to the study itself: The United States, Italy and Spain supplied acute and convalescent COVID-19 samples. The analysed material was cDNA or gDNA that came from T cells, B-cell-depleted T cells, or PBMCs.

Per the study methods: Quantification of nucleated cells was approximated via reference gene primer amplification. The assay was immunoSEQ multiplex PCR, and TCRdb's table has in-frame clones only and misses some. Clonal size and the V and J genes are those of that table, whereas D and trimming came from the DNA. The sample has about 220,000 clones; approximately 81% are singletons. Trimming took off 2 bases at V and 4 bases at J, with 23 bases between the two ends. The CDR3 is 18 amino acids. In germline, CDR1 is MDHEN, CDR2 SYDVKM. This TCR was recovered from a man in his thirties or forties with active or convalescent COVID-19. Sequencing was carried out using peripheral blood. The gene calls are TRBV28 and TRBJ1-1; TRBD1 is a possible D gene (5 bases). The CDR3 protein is CASSLQRIWGREGTEAFF. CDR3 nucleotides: TGTGCCAGCAGTTTACAGAGGATATGGGGCAGGGAAGGCACTGAAGCTTTCTTT.